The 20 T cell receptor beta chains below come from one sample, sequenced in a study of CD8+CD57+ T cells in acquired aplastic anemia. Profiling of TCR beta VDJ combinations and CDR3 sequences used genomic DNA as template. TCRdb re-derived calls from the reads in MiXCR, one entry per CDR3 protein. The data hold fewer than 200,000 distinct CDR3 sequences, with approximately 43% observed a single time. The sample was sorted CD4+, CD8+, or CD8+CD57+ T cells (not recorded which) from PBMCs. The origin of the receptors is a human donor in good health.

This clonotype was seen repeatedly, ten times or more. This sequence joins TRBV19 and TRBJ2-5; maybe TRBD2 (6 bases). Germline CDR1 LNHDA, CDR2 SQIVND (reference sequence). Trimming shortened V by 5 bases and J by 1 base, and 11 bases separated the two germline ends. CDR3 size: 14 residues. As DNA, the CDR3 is TGTGCCAGTAGTGCGGGGCGGGGCCAAGAGACCCAGTACTTC. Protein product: CASSAGRGQETQYF.

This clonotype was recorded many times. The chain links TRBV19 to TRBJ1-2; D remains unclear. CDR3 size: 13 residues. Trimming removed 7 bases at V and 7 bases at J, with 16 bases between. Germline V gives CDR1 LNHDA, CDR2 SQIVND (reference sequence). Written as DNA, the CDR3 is TGTGCCAGTAAACCCTTTGACTACGGTGGCTACACCTTC. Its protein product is CASKPFDYGGYTF.

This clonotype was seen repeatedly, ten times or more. CDR3 amino acids: CSVQPSGYSYEQYF. For the CDR3, the DNA is TGCAGTGTCCAACCAAGCGGGTACTCCTACGAGCAGTACTTC. V gene TRBV20-1 combines with J gene TRBJ2-7; D perhaps matches TRBD2 (6 bases). The V gene's germline CDR1 is DFQATT and CDR2 SNEGSKA (reference sequence). V lost 7 bases and J 0 bases, leaving 16 bases between the germline ends. This CDR3 comprises 14 residues.

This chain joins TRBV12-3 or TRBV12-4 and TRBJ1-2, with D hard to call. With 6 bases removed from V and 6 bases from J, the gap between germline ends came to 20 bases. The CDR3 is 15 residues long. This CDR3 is CASSPMPGKEHGYTF. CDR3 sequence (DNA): TGTGCCAGCAGCCCCATGCCGGGAAAAGAGCATGGCTACACCTTC.

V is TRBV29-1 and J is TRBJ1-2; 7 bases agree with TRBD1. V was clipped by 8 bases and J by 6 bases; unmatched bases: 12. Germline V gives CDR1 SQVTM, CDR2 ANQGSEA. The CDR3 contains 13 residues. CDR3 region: CSTTSGGNHGYTF. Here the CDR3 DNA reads TGCAGCACCACATCAGGGGGTAATCATGGCTACACCTTC. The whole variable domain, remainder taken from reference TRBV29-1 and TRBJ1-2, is SAVISQKPSRDICQRGTSLTIQCQVDSQVTMMFWYRQQPGQSLTLIATANQGSEATYESGFVIDKFPISRPNLTFSTLTVSNMSPEDSSIYLCSTTSGGNHGYTFGSGTRLTVV.

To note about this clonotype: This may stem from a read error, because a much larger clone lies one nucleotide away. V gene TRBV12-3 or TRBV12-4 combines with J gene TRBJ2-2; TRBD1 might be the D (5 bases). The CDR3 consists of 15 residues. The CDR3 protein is CASTADSANAGELFF. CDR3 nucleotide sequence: TGTGCCAGCACCGCCGACAGCGCGAACGCCGGGGAGCTGTTTTTT.

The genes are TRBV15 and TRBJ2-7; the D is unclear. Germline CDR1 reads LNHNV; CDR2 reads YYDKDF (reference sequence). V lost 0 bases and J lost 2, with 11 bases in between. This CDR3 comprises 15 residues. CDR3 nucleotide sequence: TGTGCCACCAGCAGAGATCGCGCTATACCCTACGAGCAGTACTTC. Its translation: CATSRDRAIPYEQYF.

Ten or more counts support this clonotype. The CDR3 sequence: CAISAGQARQETQYF. Written as DNA, the CDR3 is TGTGCCATCAGCGCCGGACAGGCTCGCCAAGAGACCCAGTACTTC. The chain carries TRBV10-3 and TRBJ2-5; TRBD1 matches 7 bases. The CDR3 sequence is 15 residues long. The germline V gene has CDR1 ENHRY and CDR2 SYGVKD. The ends lost 6 bases at V and 1 base at J; junction bases unmatched: 8.

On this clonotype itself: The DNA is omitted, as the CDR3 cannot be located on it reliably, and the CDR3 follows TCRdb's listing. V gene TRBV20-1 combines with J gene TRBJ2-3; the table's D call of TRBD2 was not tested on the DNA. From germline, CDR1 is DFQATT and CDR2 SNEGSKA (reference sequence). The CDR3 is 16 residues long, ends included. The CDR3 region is CSARDFAGGTTDTPYF.

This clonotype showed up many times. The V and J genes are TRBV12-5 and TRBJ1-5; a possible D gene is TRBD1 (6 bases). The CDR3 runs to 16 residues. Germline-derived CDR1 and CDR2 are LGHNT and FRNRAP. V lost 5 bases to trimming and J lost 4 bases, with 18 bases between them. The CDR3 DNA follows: TGTGCTAGTGGTCGGGGGGAGGGGGGACATAATCAGCCCCAGCATTTT. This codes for CASGRGEGGHNQPQHF. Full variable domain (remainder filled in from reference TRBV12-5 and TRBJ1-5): DARVTQTPRHKVTEMGQEVTMRCQPILGHNTVFWYRQTMMQGLELLAYFRNRAPLDDSGMPKDRFSAEMPDATLATLKIQPSEPRDSAVYFCASGRGEGGHNQPQHFGDGTRLSIL.

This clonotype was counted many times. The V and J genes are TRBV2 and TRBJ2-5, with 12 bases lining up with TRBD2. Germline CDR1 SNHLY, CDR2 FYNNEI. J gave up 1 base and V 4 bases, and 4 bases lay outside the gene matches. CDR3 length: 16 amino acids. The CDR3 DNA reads TGTGCCAGCAGTGGTCGACTAGCGGGGGTCCAAGAGACCCAGTACTTC. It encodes CASSGRLAGVQETQYF.

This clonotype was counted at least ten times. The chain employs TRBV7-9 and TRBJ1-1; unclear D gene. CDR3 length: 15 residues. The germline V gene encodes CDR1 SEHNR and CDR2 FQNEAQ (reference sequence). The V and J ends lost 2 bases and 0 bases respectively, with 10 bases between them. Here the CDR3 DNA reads TGTGCCAGCAGCTTATTAACCCAATTGAACACTGAAGCTTTCTTT. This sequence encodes CASSLLTQLNTEAFF.

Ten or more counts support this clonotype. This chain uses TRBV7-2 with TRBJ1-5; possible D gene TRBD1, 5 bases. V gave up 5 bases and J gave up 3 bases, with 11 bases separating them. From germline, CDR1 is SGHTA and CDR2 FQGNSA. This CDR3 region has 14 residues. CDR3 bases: TGTGCCAGCAGCCCCAGGGAGTTCAATCAGCCCCAGCATTTT. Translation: CASSPREFNQPQHF.

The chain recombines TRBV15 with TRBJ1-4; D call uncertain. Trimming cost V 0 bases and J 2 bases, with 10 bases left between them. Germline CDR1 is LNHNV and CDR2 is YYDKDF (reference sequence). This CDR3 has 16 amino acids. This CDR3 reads CATSRDRPATNEKLFF. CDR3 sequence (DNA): TGTGCCACCAGCAGAGACCGACCCGCGACTAATGAAAAACTGTTTTTT.

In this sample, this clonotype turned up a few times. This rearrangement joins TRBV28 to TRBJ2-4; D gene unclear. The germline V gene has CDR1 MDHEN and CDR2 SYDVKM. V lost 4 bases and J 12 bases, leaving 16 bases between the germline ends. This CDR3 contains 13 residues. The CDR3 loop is CASSSHQDPHQYF. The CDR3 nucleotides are TGTGCCAGCAGTTCACACCAGGATCCGCATCAGTACTTC.

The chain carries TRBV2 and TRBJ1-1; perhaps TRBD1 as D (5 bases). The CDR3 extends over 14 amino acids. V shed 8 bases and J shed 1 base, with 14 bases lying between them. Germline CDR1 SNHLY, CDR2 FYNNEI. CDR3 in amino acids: CASLAGHRNTEAFF. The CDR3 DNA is TGTGCCAGCCTTGCCGGACACCGGAACACTGAAGCTTTCTTT.

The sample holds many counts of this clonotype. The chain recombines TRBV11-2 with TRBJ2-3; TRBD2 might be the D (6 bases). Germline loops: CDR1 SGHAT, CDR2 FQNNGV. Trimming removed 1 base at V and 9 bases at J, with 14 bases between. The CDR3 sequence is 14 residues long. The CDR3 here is CASSLVGTGVTQYF. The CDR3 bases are TGTGCCAGCAGCTTAGTCGGGACTGGGGTAACGCAGTATTTT.

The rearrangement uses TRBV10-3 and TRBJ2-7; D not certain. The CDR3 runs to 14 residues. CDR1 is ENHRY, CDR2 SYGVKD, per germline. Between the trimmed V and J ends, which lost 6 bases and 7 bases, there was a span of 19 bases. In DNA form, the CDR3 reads TGTGCCATCAGCCCATTGGGGAATTCTGCGGAGCAGTACTTC. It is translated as CAISPLGNSAEQYF.

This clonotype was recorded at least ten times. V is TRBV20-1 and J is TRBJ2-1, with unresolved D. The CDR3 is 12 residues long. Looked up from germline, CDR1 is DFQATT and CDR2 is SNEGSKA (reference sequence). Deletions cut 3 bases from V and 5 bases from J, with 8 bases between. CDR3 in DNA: TGCAGTGCTAGTCCGCTTCACAATGAGCAGTTCTTC. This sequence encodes CSASPLHNEQFF.

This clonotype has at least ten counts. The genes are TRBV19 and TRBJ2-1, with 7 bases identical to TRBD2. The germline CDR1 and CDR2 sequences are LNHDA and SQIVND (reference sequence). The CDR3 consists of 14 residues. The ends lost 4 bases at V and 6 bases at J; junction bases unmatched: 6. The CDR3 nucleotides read TGTGCCAGTAGTACGCGCGGACTAGTCAATGAGCAGTTCTTC. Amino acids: CASSTRGLVNEQFF. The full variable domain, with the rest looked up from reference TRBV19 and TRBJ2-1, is DGGITQSPKYLFRKEGQNVTLSCEQNLNHDAMYWYRQDPGQGLRLIYYSQIVNDFQKGDIAEGYSVSREKKESFPLTVTSAQKNPTAFYLCASSTRGLVNEQFFGPGTRLTVL.